Presented here are 22 T cell receptor beta chains from one specimen sequenced in a study of T-cell reconstitution after alpha-beta-depleted transplantation in children. Unique molecular identifiers tagged the TCRbeta library. TCRdb reanalysed the PCR reads using MiXCR and keeps one entry per CDR3 protein. This table has more than 100,000 distinct CDR3 sequences, 20% to 25% appearing once. This material consisted of PBMCs, mostly from graft donor cells, taken 180 days after TCRalphabeta/CD19-depleted stem cell transplant. The receptor source for this set is a male patient aged 2 to 9 who had a stem cell transplant for chronic granulomatous disease, so the T cells may come from the graft donor.

The gene calls are TRBV15 and TRBJ2-7; D not certain. Per germline, CDR1 LNHNV and CDR2 YYDKDF (reference sequence). V lost 3 bases and J 2 bases, leaving 14 bases between the germline ends. The length of the CDR3 is 15 residues. CDR3 DNA: TGTGCCACCAGCAGTCCGCCGGCCGGCCCCTACGAGCAGTACTTC. It yields the protein CATSSPPAGPYEQYF.

Comments on this clonotype: One end of the junction fails to match germline, which may point to a read error. The chain employs TRBV28 and TRBJ2-7, with 10 bases fitting TRBD1. The CDR3 covers 11 residues. From germline, CDR1 is MDHEN and CDR2 SYDVKM. The DNA of the CDR3 is TGTGCCAGCAGTTTCGGGGGACAGGGGAACTTC. Its translation: CASSFGGQGNF.

This clonotype was counted a few times. The rearrangement joins TRBV6-2 or TRBV6-3 to TRBJ2-1; weak D call: TRBD2 (5 bases). Trimming pared 4 bases from V and 7 bases from J, leaving 17 bases between. CDR1 MNHEY and CDR2 SVGEGT come from the germline V gene. This CDR3 spans 15 amino acids. CDR3 protein: CASSSLSSRLNEQFF. DNA of the CDR3: TGTGCCAGCAGTTCGTTGTCTAGCAGGCTTAATGAGCAGTTCTTC.

The V and J genes are TRBV15 and TRBJ2-7, with TRBD1 matching 7 bases. CDR1 is LNHNV, CDR2 YYDKDF, per germline (reference sequence). Trimming removed 5 bases from V and 1 base from J; junction bases left unmatched: 5. The CDR3 has 14 residues. The CDR3 is CATSPGGSSYEQYF. The CDR3 nucleotides read TGTGCCACCAGCCCAGGGGGAAGTTCCTACGAGCAGTACTTC.

This clonotype was counted at least ten times. This chain connects TRBV12-3 or TRBV12-4 to TRBJ2-3; D not certain. Trimming stripped 6 bases from V and 6 bases from J, with 10 bases between. The CDR3 is made up of 12 amino acids. DNA for the CDR3: TGTGCCAGCAGCCACGAGACGGATACGCAGTATTTT. Residues: CASSHETDTQYF.

The CDR3 nucleotides are TGTGCCAGCAGCTTTCGGGACAGGGGCCACGAGCAGTACTTC. This gives the protein CASSFRDRGHEQYF. This rearrangement joins TRBV7-6 to TRBJ2-7; 10 positions agree with TRBD1. The CDR3 runs 14 residues. CDR1 and CDR2 from the germline V gene are SGHVS and FNYEAQ. V was clipped by 3 bases and J by 5 bases; unmatched bases: 4. Together with reference TRBV7-6 and TRBJ2-7, the CDR3 gives the full variable domain: GAGVSQSPRYKVTKRGQDVALRCDPISGHVSLYWYRQALGQGPEFLTYFNYEAQQDKSGLPNDRFSAERPEGSISTLTIQRTEQRDSAMYRCASSFRDRGHEQYFGPGTRLTVT.

This clonotype was seen at least ten times. V usage is TRBV13 and J usage is TRBJ2-1, with 8 positions matching TRBD2. The V and J ends lost 6 bases and 7 bases, in that order; junction bases with no gene match: 14. Germline CDR1 is PRHDT and CDR2 is FYEKMQ (reference sequence). The CDR3 is 16 residues long. The CDR3 sequence is CASSRPPGGPSNEQFF. CDR3 nucleotide sequence: TGTGCCAGCAGTCGCCCGCCGGGGGGGCCTTCAAATGAGCAGTTCTTC.

The table lists this clonotype with a few counts. V gene TRBV20-1 combines with J gene TRBJ2-1; D perhaps matches TRBD2 (6 bases). CDR3 size: 15 residues. CDR1 DFQATT and CDR2 SNEGSKA come from the germline V gene (reference sequence). V was cut by 2 bases and J by 3 bases, with 14 bases left in between. DNA for the CDR3: TGCAGTGCTAGATGCGGGATCTCCGGCTACAATGAGCAGTTCTTC. It translates to CSARCGISGYNEQFF.

The chain couples TRBV15 to TRBJ2-3; no clear D gene. From germline, CDR1 is LNHNV and CDR2 YYDKDF (reference sequence). The length of the CDR3 is 14 residues. V lost 0 bases to trimming and J lost 4 bases, with 8 bases between them. This CDR3 reads CATSRDRAADTQYF. CDR3 DNA sequence: TGTGCCACCAGCAGAGATAGAGCCGCAGATACGCAGTATTTT.

The sample holds many counts of this clonotype. The V call is TRBV12-3 or TRBV12-4, the J call TRBJ2-7; D call uncertain. Trimming took off 1 base at V and 5 bases at J, with 9 bases between the two ends. This CDR3 spans 13 amino acids. DNA of the CDR3: TGTGCCAGCAGTTTAGACCTGATCCACGAGCAGTACTTC. Its translation is CASSLDLIHEQYF.

This clonotype showed up just a few times. The V and J genes are TRBV5-5 and TRBJ2-1; D may correspond to TRBD1 or TRBD2 (5 bases each). The CDR3 runs to 14 residues. V lost 3 bases and J lost 3, with 10 bases in between. In germline, CDR1 is SGHKS, CDR2 YYEKEE (reference sequence). CDR3 in amino acids: CASSSGPSYNEQFF. The DNA of the CDR3 is TGTGCCAGCAGCTCGGGACCGAGCTACAATGAGCAGTTCTTC.

This clonotype showed up many times. The chain uses TRBV28 and TRBJ2-7; possibly TRBD1 or TRBD2 for D (6 bases each). The V gene's germline CDR1 is MDHEN and CDR2 SYDVKM. Trimming cost V 3 bases and J 2 bases, with 14 bases left between them. This CDR3 is built from 15 residues. The CDR3 reads CASSLLWGDTYEQYF. Here the CDR3 DNA reads TGTGCCAGCAGTTTGCTATGGGGGGACACCTACGAGCAGTACTTC.

CDR3 nucleotides: TGTGCCAGCAGTAACAGGGGCGGGATGAGCACCGGGGAGCTGTTTTTT. This gives the protein CASSNRGGMSTGELFF. The chain has TRBV12-3 or TRBV12-4 and TRBJ2-2; D is perhaps TRBD1 (7 bases). CDR3 length equals 16 residues. V lost 5 bases, J lost 4 bases, and 17 bases lay in between.

The sample holds a few counts of this clonotype. This sequence joins TRBV12-3 or TRBV12-4 and TRBJ2-3; D is ambiguous. There are 14 residues in the CDR3. The V end was cut by 6 bases, the J end by 0 bases, with 10 bases between. In DNA, the CDR3 is TGTGCCAGCAGCCTATTTACGAGCACAGATACGCAGTATTTT. This gives the protein CASSLFTSTDTQYF.

The chain employs TRBV7-3 and TRBJ2-2; a possible D gene is TRBD1 (6 bases). The V end was cut by 5 bases, the J end by 1 base, with 14 bases between. The germline V gene encodes CDR1 SGHTA and CDR2 FQGTGA. CDR3 size: 16 residues. The CDR3, as DNA: TGTGCCAGCAGCGCCAAGGGGGAGATGAACACCGGGGAGCTGTTTTTT. Translated, it gives CASSAKGEMNTGELFF.

In this sample, this clonotype turned up many times. V is TRBV20-1 and J is TRBJ2-4, with 10 bases fitting TRBD1. Trimming took 2 bases from V and 6 from J; bases not matched to a gene: 4. The CDR3 runs to 14 residues. The germline V gene has CDR1 DFQATT and CDR2 SNEGSKA (reference sequence). CDR3 bases: TGCAGTGCTAGACCAAGGGACAGGGGAAACATTCAGTACTTC. Translation: CSARPRDRGNIQYF.

Ten or more counts support this clonotype. V is TRBV5-1 and J is TRBJ2-1; D may be TRBD2 (7 bases). The germline gives CDR1 SGHRS, CDR2 YFSETQ. This CDR3 comprises 14 residues. Trimming took off 8 bases at V and 2 bases at J, with 14 bases between the two ends. The DNA for the CDR3 is TGCGCCAGTAAAGGGGGGGCCCCCTACAATGAGCAGTTCTTC. As protein: CASKGGAPYNEQFF.

This clonotype has a count of ten or more. One end of the junction is discordant with germline, which a read error may explain. V gene TRBV20-1 combines with J gene TRBJ2-2; D is perhaps TRBD2 (6 bases). Germline CDR1 reads DFQATT; CDR2 reads SNEGSKA (reference sequence). This CDR3 spans 15 amino acids. The CDR3 region is CSARAGGPKTGELFF. CDR3 DNA sequence: TGCAGTGCTAGAGCAGGAGGGCCGAAAACCGGGGAGCTGTTTTTT.

The sample holds many counts of this clonotype. The chain links TRBV25-1 to TRBJ2-7; 7 nucleotides align to TRBD1. The germline gives CDR1 MGHDK, CDR2 SYGVNS. The CDR3 covers 14 residues. Trimming at V came to 4 bases and at J to 3 bases, leaving 6 bases not matched to a gene. The CDR3 spells CASSGGTGDYEQYF. The CDR3 nucleotides are TGTGCCAGCAGTGGAGGCACAGGGGACTACGAGCAGTACTTC.

This clonotype has a count of ten or more. J is TRBJ2-6 and V is TRBV19, with D possibly matching TRBD1 (7 bases). The V gene lost 11 bases and the J gene lost 0 bases, with 20 bases spanning the gap. Germline loops: CDR1 LNHDA, CDR2 SQIVND (reference sequence). The CDR3 contains 17 residues. The CDR3 nucleotides read TGTGCCTCCAGACAGGGACTTTCTCACTCTGGGGCCAACGTCCTGACTTTC. Translated: CASRQGLSHSGANVLTF.

V is TRBV27 and J is TRBJ2-7; a weak D match, TRBD2 (5 bases). This CDR3 is 15 amino acids long. With 2 bases removed from V and 4 bases from J, the gap between germline ends came to 15 bases. CDR1 MNHEY and CDR2 SMNVEV come from the germline V gene (reference sequence). The CDR3: CASSLALGQLYEQYF. The CDR3 region has the DNA TGTGCCAGCAGTTTAGCACTAGGGCAGCTGTACGAGCAGTACTTC.

This clonotype was detected a few times. J is TRBJ2-1 and V is TRBV7-6; tentatively, D is TRBD1 (6 bases). CDR1 SGHVS and CDR2 FNYEAQ come from the germline V gene. The CDR3 covers 16 residues. With 6 bases removed from V and 5 bases from J, the gap between germline ends came to 20 bases. CDR3 DNA sequence: TGTGCCAGCAGTTCCACGTTCCTGGGGACACACAATGAGCAGTTCTTC. Protein: CASSSTFLGTHNEQFF.